These T cell receptor beta chains were read from a single sample in a study of CD8+CD57+ T cells in acquired aplastic anemia. TCRdb used MiXCR to reprocess the reads, holding one entry per CDR3 protein. Among approximately 220,000 distinct CDR3 sequences listed, more than 40% were seen once. Sequencing was carried out using sorted CD4+, CD8+, or CD8+CD57+ T cells (not recorded which) from PBMCs. Receptor source: a human donor with aplastic anemia. The CDR3 runs from the conserved cysteine through the conserved F or W. Each record gives: V gene, D gene, clone size, CDR3 length, J gene, CDR3 DNA, CDR3 protein. The D gene is left open where the match is weak. For some rows the clone size is stated as once, few or many, or as a class when expanded; others skip it.

TRBV7-2	-	many	14	TRBJ1-2	TGTGCCAGCAGCTTAGGAACTTGGAAAGATGGCTACACCTTC	CASSLGTWKDGYTF
TRBV10-1	TRBD1	-	14	TRBJ1-2	TGTGCCACTCACATCGGACAGGGCCTGTATGGCTACACCTTC	CATHIGQGLYGYTF
TRBV6-1	-	many	15	TRBJ2-7	TGTGCCAGCAGTGTTGACGACGGATCACTAAACGAGCAGTACTTC	CASSVDDGSLNEQYF
TRBV2	TRBD1	-	13	TRBJ2-5	TGTGCCAGCAGGCGGGACAGGGCGGAGACCCAGTACTTC	CASRRDRAETQYF
TRBV29-1	-	once	10	TRBJ2-1	TGCAGCGTTGTTCCAGATACGCAGTTCTTC	CSVVPDTQFF
TRBV25-1	-	many	13	TRBJ2-7	TGTGCCAGCAGTGCCGGGGGCAACTACGAGCAGTACTTC	CASSAGGNYEQYF
TRBV20-1	-	-	11	TRBJ2-7	TGCAGTGCTAAGGACGACTACGAGCAGTACTTC	CSAKDDYEQYF
TRBV9	-	many	15	TRBJ2-4	TGTGCCAGCAGCGTTGGACCTAAGGACAAAAACATTCAGTACTTC	CASSVGPKDKNIQYF
TRBV12-3/TRBV12-4	-	many	14	TRBJ1-5	TGTGCCAGCAGTTGGACCGCTAGCAATCAGCCCCAGCATTTT	CASSWTASNQPQHF
TRBV29-1	-	-	13	TRBJ2-3	TGCAGCGTTGCAGGGGGACTAACCAATGAGCAGTATTTT	CSVAGGLTNEQYF
TRBV5-1	-	once	15	TRBJ2-5	TGTGCCAGCAGCCCGAACGTCGGTAGCGGAGAGACCCAGTACTTC	CASSPNVGSGETQYF
TRBV9	-	few	15	TRBJ2-7	TGTGCCAGCAGCGTAATGGCGGGAATCTCCTACGAGCAGTACTTC	CASSVMAGISYEQYF
TRBV27	TRBD2	many	13	TRBJ2-7	TGTGCCAGCACCCCGACTAGCCGCGACGAGCAGTACTTC	CASTPTSRDEQYF
TRBV3-1	-	few	13	TRBJ2-1	TGTGCCAGCAGCGGGTTGTTGTACAATGAGCAGTTCTTC	CASSGLLYNEQFF
TRBV12-3/TRBV12-4	-	many	14	TRBJ1-2	TGTGCCAGCACCTTACAGGGAGCTGGCTATGGCTACACCTTC	CASTLQGAGYGYTF
TRBV6-6	-	-	14	TRBJ2-7	TGTGCCAGCAGTTACTCTTGGGGAACCTACGAGCAGTACTTC	CASSYSWGTYEQYF
TRBV29-1	TRBD2	many	19	TRBJ2-3	TGCAGCGTTGAAGATCGGGGGACTAGCGGGGCTATTAGCACAGATACGCAGTATTTT	CSVEDRGTSGAISTDTQYF
TRBV7-2	TRBD1	-	16	TRBJ1-2	TGTGCCAGCAGCTTAGCGGTGGGACAGGGAAACTATGGCTACACCTTC	CASSLAVGQGNYGYTF
TRBV20-1	-	-	12	TRBJ1-6	TGCAGTGCTAGGGCAGGGAATTCACCCCTCCACTTT	CSARAGNSPLHF
TRBV5-6	-	many	14	TRBJ1-5	TGTGCCAGCAGCTCTGGGTTGGCCAATCAGCCCCAGCATTTT	CASSSGLANQPQHF
TRBV7-3	-	-	16	TRBJ2-3	TGTGCCAGCAGCCCCAAAGTCGGGGGAAGCACAGATACGCAGTATTTT	CASSPKVGGSTDTQYF
TRBV6-4	-	-	13	TRBJ2-2	TGTGCCAGCAGTGAGGGTGGGACCGGGGAGCTGTTTTTT	CASSEGGTGELFF
TRBV12-5	-	many	14	TRBJ2-2	TGTGCTAGTGGTTCACCCCCTGGCACCGGGGAGCTGTTTTTT	CASGSPPGTGELFF
TRBV9	TRBD1	-	16	TRBJ1-2	TGTGCCAGCAGCGTAGCCAGGGACAGGGAAATGGATGGCTACACCTTC	CASSVARDREMDGYTF
TRBV4-3	TRBD1	-	14	TRBJ1-1	TGCGCCAGCAGCCTACAACAGGGGGCGCGTGAAGCTTTCTTT	CASSLQQGAREAFF
TRBV25-1	TRBD1	-	13	TRBJ2-1	TGTGCTAGAGCCTTGGGACAGGCAGGTGAGCAGTTCTTC	CARALGQAGEQFF
TRBV19	-	few	15	TRBJ2-1	TGTGCCAGTAGTATTATGGGATTCTCCTACAATGAGCAGTTCTTC	CASSIMGFSYNEQFF
TRBV19	-	-	13	TRBJ2-7	TGTGCCAGTAGTTTTGGGGAGAGCTACGAGCAGTACTTC	CASSFGESYEQYF
TRBV20-1	TRBD2	-	13	TRBJ2-5	TGCAGTCTCCTGACTAGCGCAGTAGAGACCCAGTACTTC	CSLLTSAVETQYF
TRBV27	-	-	11	TRBJ2-1	TGTGCCAGCAGTTCGGCCAATGAGCGGTTCTTC	CASSSANERFF
TRBV25-1	-	-	13	TRBJ1-6	TGTGCCAGCAGTGGGTCCTATAATTCACCCCTCCACTTT	CASSGSYNSPLHF
TRBV27	TRBD2	few	14	TRBJ2-1	TGTGCCAGCAGTTTGGGCGGGGGGGCGTTTGAGCAGTTCTTC	CASSLGGGAFEQFF
TRBV5-1	TRBD1	-	18	TRBJ2-7	TGTGCCAGTAGTCCCCATGGACAGGGGGCGCGGGGCTCCTACGAGCAGTACTTC	CASSPHGQGARGSYEQYF
TRBV7-3	TRBD2	-	15	TRBJ2-7	TGTGCCAGCAGCTTAACAAGCGGGGCGACCTACGAGCAGTACTTC	CASSLTSGATYEQYF
TRBV2	-	few	15	TRBJ2-3	TGTGCCTGCCGCCCGGGACCCCAAATCACAGATACGCAGTATTTT	CACRPGPQITDTQYF
TRBV15	TRBD2	-	16	TRBJ2-7	TGTGCCACCAGCAGGTACACTAGCGGGCGTTCCTACGAGCAGTACTTC	CATSRYTSGRSYEQYF
TRBV20-1	-	many	15	TRBJ2-1	TGCAGCCGGGGGGGAGGGACAGGCCTTTCCAATGAGCAGTTCTTC	CSRGGGTGLSNEQFF
TRBV20-1	-	-	14	TRBJ1-1	TGCAGTGCTCCCCCGACAAGGATGAACACTGAAGCTTTCTTT	CSAPPTRMNTEAFF
TRBV11-2	TRBD1	-	14	TRBJ2-5	TGTGCCAGTGGGACAGGGGTGGCGTACGGGACCCAGTACTTC	CASGTGVAYGTQYF
TRBV5-1	-	-	16	TRBJ2-1	TGCGCCAGCAGCTTGTCCCGCCCGAGCTCCTACAATGAGCAGTTCTTC	CASSLSRPSSYNEQFF
TRBV2	TRBD1	-	12	TRBJ1-2	TGTGCCACCAAGGACAGGGTCTATGGCTACACCTTC	CATKDRVYGYTF
TRBV6-5	TRBD1	-	18	TRBJ1-3	TGTGCCAGCAGGCGGACAGGGAGCACCCTGTTCGCTGGAAACACCATATATTTT	CASRRTGSTLFAGNTIYF